Each of the 30 T cell receptor beta chains below was sequenced from the same sample in a study of CD8+ T cells in alopecia areata. cDNA prepared by RNA extraction and subsequent reverse transcription served as the template for sequencing. Clones were sequenced by immunoSEQ multiplex PCR, and TCRdb holds only the in-frame ones, with some missing. Of some 150,000 clones in the sample, approximately 52% were seen once. The treatment: oral pan-JAK inhibitor, 5-10 mg twice daily. Here the sequenced sample was CD4+ T cells sorted from blood, taken between weeks 55 and 65, from a patient treated with tofacitinib. Receptors originate from a human donor with alopecia areata.

The chain is built from TRBV6-1 and TRBJ1-1; no clear D. The CDR3 is 13 amino acids. The V end was cut by 7 bases, the J end by 3 bases, with 12 bases between. The germline CDR1 and CDR2 sequences are MNHNS and SASEGT. CDR3 loop: CASKDFGDTEAFF. The CDR3 DNA is TGTGCCAGCAAAGATTTCGGAGACACTGAAGCTTTCTTT.

This clone was counted between two and nine times. This chain uses TRBV2 with TRBJ2-3; D not certain. V was shortened by 7 bases and J by 2 bases, with 7 bases between the two germline ends. The CDR3 has 12 residues. Germline CDR1 is SNHLY and CDR2 is FYNNEI. Written as DNA, the CDR3 is TGTGCCAGCACCCCCTTCACAGATACGCAGTATTTT. Translation gives CASTPFTDTQYF.

The chain links TRBV6-1 to TRBJ1-1, with unresolved D. Germline CDR1 MNHNS, CDR2 SASEGT. The ends were cut back, 3 bases at V and 4 bases at J, with 0 bases in the middle. The CDR3 sequence is 10 residues long. CDR3 amino acids: CASSDTEAFF. The CDR3 bases are TGTGCCAGCAGTGACACTGAAGCTTTCTTT.

The V call is TRBV5-1, the J call TRBJ2-2; D unresolved. Trimming removed 0 bases from V and 7 bases from J, with 4 bases in between. The CDR3 is made up of 12 amino acids. Germline CDR1 SGHRS, CDR2 YFSETQ. The CDR3 nucleotides read TGCGCCAGCAGCTTGGAGAGCGGGGAGCTGTTTTTT. It translates to CASSLESGELFF.

The chain combines TRBV29-1 with TRBJ1-5, with D unclear. The ends were cut back, 4 bases at V and 1 base at J, with 5 bases in the middle. CDR3 length equals 12 residues. Germline V gives CDR1 SQVTM, CDR2 ANQGSEA. In DNA, the CDR3 is TGCAGCGTTGCGATCAGCAATCAGCCCCAGCATTTT. Amino acid sequence: CSVAISNQPQHF.

The chain recombines TRBV7-8 with TRBJ2-3; no definite D call. V was shortened by 3 bases and J by 2 bases, with 6 bases between the two germline ends. The CDR3 consists of 13 residues. The germline gives CDR1 SGHVS, CDR2 FQNEAQ. CDR3 bases: TGTGCCAGCAGCTTCGGGTACACAGATACGCAGTATTTT. Its protein product is CASSFGYTDTQYF.

Note on this clone: This sample also contains other DNA sequences that code for the same CDR3. This chain connects TRBV2 to TRBJ2-7; D remains unclear. CDR1 is SNHLY, CDR2 FYNNEI, per germline. Deletions cut 1 base from V and 4 bases from J, with 5 bases between. This CDR3 spans 12 amino acids. Here the CDR3 DNA reads TGTGCCAGCAGTGAAGGTGGTTACGAGCAGTACTTC. As protein: CASSEGGYEQYF.

This clone was found once. V gene TRBV27 combines with J gene TRBJ2-7; no definite D call. Germline V gene data show CDR1 as MNHEY and CDR2 as SMNVEV (reference sequence). The CDR3 has 13 residues. Deletions cut 0 bases from V and 4 bases from J, with 7 bases between. CDR3 DNA: TGTGCCAGCAGTTTATCTTGGGAATACGAGCAGTACTTC. Translating gives CASSLSWEYEQYF.

V is TRBV5-4 and J is TRBJ2-7; no definite D call. The V and J ends lost 3 bases and 5 bases respectively, with 12 bases between them. The CDR3 consists of 13 residues. Germline V gene sequence: CDR1 SGHNT, CDR2 YYREEE (reference sequence). CDR3 sequence (DNA): TGTGCCAGCAGCTCCCAAGTACTCCACGAGCAGTACTTC. As protein: CASSSQVLHEQYF.

The chain is built from TRBV4-1 and TRBJ2-7; 10 bases are a match to TRBD1. Germline values: CDR1 MGHRA, CDR2 YSYEKL. The CDR3 has 15 amino acids. V dropped 0 bases and J dropped 5; count of bases not matched to a gene: 4. DNA for the CDR3: TGCGCCAGCAGCCAAGATGTGACAGGGGGCGACGAGCAGTACTTC. Translating gives CASSQDVTGGDEQYF.

The V gene is TRBV10-3, the J gene TRBJ1-6; TRBD1 agrees at 9 bases. From germline, CDR1 is ENHRY and CDR2 SYGVKD. Trimming took 3 bases from V and 10 from J; bases not matched to a gene: 7. The CDR3 is 15 residues long. CDR3 nucleotides: TGTGCCATCAGTGACGGGACAGGGAGTCGCTCACCCCTCCACTTT. Translation gives CAISDGTGSRSPLHF.

The J gene is TRBJ2-7, the V gene TRBV6-5, with 7 bases fitting TRBD1. This CDR3 is built from 14 residues. J lost 3 bases, V lost 0 bases, and 2 bases had no gene match. In germline, CDR1 is MNHEY, CDR2 SVGAGI. In nucleotides, the CDR3 is TGTGCCAGCAGTTACTCGACAGGGAACTACGAGCAGTACTTC. This gives the protein CASSYSTGNYEQYF.

This chain joins TRBV6-1 and TRBJ2-2, with D possibly TRBD2 on 7 matching bases. V shed 0 bases and J shed 2 bases, with 13 bases lying between them. The CDR3 is 17 amino acids. Germline V lookup: CDR1 MNHNS, CDR2 SASEGT. CDR3 sequence: CASSEAPRGANTGELFF. In DNA, the CDR3 is TGTGCCAGCAGTGAAGCGCCCCGGGGGGCTAACACCGGGGAGCTGTTTTTT.

The chain couples TRBV9 to TRBJ1-2; no clear D. CDR1 is SGDLS, CDR2 YYNGEE, per germline. This CDR3 comprises 14 residues. Deletions cut 3 bases from V and 1 base from J, with 10 bases between. The CDR3: CASSEGTHNYGYTF. DNA for the CDR3: TGTGCCAGCAGCGAGGGTACCCATAACTATGGCTACACCTTC.

This chain uses TRBV4-2 with TRBJ2-1, with D possibly matching TRBD1 (5 bases). The ends were cut back, 3 bases at V and 6 bases at J, with 9 bases in the middle. This CDR3 has 13 residues. Germline V gives CDR1 LGHNA, CDR2 YNFKEQ. The CDR3 region has the DNA TGTGCCAGCAGCCAGAGGCAGGGCAATGAGCAGTTCTTC. Protein product: CASSQRQGNEQFF.

The rearrangement links TRBV27 to TRBJ1-2, with 7 bases lining up with TRBD1. With 5 bases clipped from V and 1 base from J, the junction kept 1 base outside the gene matches. This CDR3 spans 13 amino acids. CDR1 and CDR2 (germline): MNHEY, SMNVEV (reference sequence). In nucleotides, the CDR3 is TGTGCCAGCAGTCGGGACAGTAACTATGGCTACACCTTC. It translates to CASSRDSNYGYTF.

This clone showed up just a few times. V gene TRBV6-6 combines with J gene TRBJ2-7; 9 bases align to TRBD1. CDR3 length: 15 residues. Germline CDR1 and CDR2: MNHNY and SVGAGI (reference sequence). The V and J ends lost 5 bases and 2 bases, in that order; junction bases with no gene match: 7. CDR3 sequence (DNA): TGTGCCAGCAGTGGGACAGGGTACGGAGCCTACGAGCAGTACTTC. Amino acid sequence: CASSGTGYGAYEQYF.

This clone was seen a handful of times. V usage is TRBV29-1 and J usage is TRBJ2-7; D is unclear. The length of the CDR3 is 10 residues. Germline V lookup: CDR1 SQVTM, CDR2 ANQGSEA. Trimming took off 4 bases at V and 3 bases at J, with 4 bases between the two ends. DNA of the CDR3: TGCAGCGTTGCAGACTACGAGCAGTACTTC. This sequence encodes CSVADYEQYF.

CDR3 loop: CASSHSIVPSGNEQFF. For the CDR3, the DNA is TGCGCCAGCAGTCATAGTATAGTGCCTAGCGGCAATGAGCAGTTCTTC. The V call is TRBV23-1, the J call TRBJ2-1; 7 bases agree with TRBD2. TRBV23-1 qualifies as an ORF whose function is uncertain. The length of the CDR3 is 16 residues. J was trimmed by 6 bases and V by 3 bases; bases with no gene match: 11.

CDR3 sequence (DNA): TGTGCCAGCGTATCGAGCGGGGGCCTCACAGAGACCCAGTACTTC. It yields the protein CASVSSGGLTETQYF. The V gene is TRBV27, the J gene TRBJ2-5, with 8 nucleotides matching TRBD2. The CDR3 length is 15 residues. Looked up from germline, CDR1 is MNHEY and CDR2 is SMNVEV (reference sequence). Trimming at V came to 8 bases and at J to 4 bases, leaving 12 bases not matched to a gene.

The chain couples TRBV5-1 to TRBJ2-1; no definite D call. The ends were cut back, 4 bases at V and 3 bases at J, with 11 bases in the middle. CDR3 length: 14 residues. Germline V lookup: CDR1 SGHRS, CDR2 YFSETQ. The CDR3: CASSLEDIYNEQFF. The CDR3 DNA reads as TGCGCCAGCAGCCTAGAAGATATCTACAATGAGCAGTTCTTC.

The chain joins TRBV7-2 to TRBJ2-5; D uncertain. The CDR3 contains 15 residues. CDR1 is SGHTA, CDR2 FQGNSA, per germline. Trimming shortened V by 5 bases and J by 2 bases, and 15 bases separated the two germline ends. The CDR3 DNA is TGTGCCAGCAGCCCGCTGCTAGGTGTTCAAGAGACCCAGTACTTC. The encoded protein is CASSPLLGVQETQYF.

The chain uses TRBV5-4 and TRBJ1-6, with 8 positions matching TRBD1. CDR3 length: 16 amino acids. Germline V lookup: CDR1 SGHNT, CDR2 YYREEE (reference sequence). J lost 7 bases, V lost 0 bases, and 6 bases had no gene match. The CDR3 loop is CASSLGNDRGNSPLHF. The DNA of the CDR3 is TGTGCCAGCAGCTTGGGGAACGACAGGGGAAATTCACCCCTCCACTTT.

The chain is built from TRBV2 and TRBJ2-6; D not resolved. The CDR3 has 15 residues. V shed 11 bases and J shed 0 bases, with 14 bases lying between them. Germline-derived CDR1 and CDR2 are SNHLY and FYNNEI. Here the CDR3 DNA reads TGTGCCCTCCGAAAACGGAGCTCTGGGGCCAACGTCCTGACTTTC. Its translation is CALRKRSSGANVLTF.

This clone was seen only a few times. The chain uses TRBV11-2 and TRBJ1-1; D uncertain. The CDR3 has 13 residues. CDR1 and CDR2 from the germline V gene are SGHAT and FQNNGV. V dropped 5 bases and J dropped 4 bases, with 11 bases sitting between them. The CDR3 nucleotides are TGTGCCAGCAGCCTCTCTACGGGCACTGAAGCTTTCTTT. This codes for CASSLSTGTEAFF. The entire variable domain, with the rest obtained from reference TRBV11-2 and TRBJ1-1, is as follows: EAGVAQSPRYKIIEKRQSVAFWCNPISGHATLYWYQQILGQGPKLLIQFQNNGVVDDSQLPKDRFSAERLKGVDSTLKIQPAKLEDSAVYLCASSLSTGTEAFFGQGTRLTVV.

This clone was seen once. V usage is TRBV30 and J usage is TRBJ2-7; D is undetermined. The CDR3 loop spans 13 amino acids. Trimming stripped 6 bases from V and 0 bases from J, with 12 bases between. The germline CDR1 and CDR2 sequences are GTSNPN and SVGIG (reference sequence). The DNA of the CDR3 is TGTGCCTGTAGTACGGCCGCCTCCTACGAGCAGTACTTC. Protein sequence: CACSTAASYEQYF.

The rearrangement links TRBV4-1 to TRBJ1-5, with TRBD1 identical over 7 bases. Unmatched junction bases numbered 10, after V lost 8 bases and J lost 3 bases. CDR1 is MGHRA, CDR2 YSYEKL, per germline. The CDR3 covers 15 residues. The CDR3 bases are TGCGCCAGCCTGTCCCTGGGACAGTACAATCAGCCCCAGCATTTT. Translation gives CASLSLGQYNQPQHF.

This chain connects TRBV29-1 to TRBJ2-4, with 7 positions matching TRBD1. The CDR3 length is 14 residues. From germline, CDR1 is SQVTM and CDR2 ANQGSEA. The J segment lost 4 bases and the V segment lost 3 bases, leaving 6 bases of the junction unmatched. The CDR3 loop reads CSVETGRLKNIQYF. For the CDR3, the DNA is TGCAGCGTTGAGACAGGGAGACTTAAAAACATTCAGTACTTC. Looking up the rest from reference TRBV29-1 and TRBJ2-4 gives the full variable domain: SAVISQKPSRDICQRGTSLTIQCQVDSQVTMMFWYRQQPGQSLTLIATANQGSEATYESGFVIDKFPISRPNLTFSTLTVSNMSPEDSSIYLCSVETGRLKNIQYFGAGTRLSVL.

This clone was seen once. V and J are TRBV30 and TRBJ1-2; D ambiguous. Trimming took off 7 bases at V and 4 bases at J, with 19 bases between the two ends. Per the germline V gene, CDR1 is GTSNPN and CDR2 is SVGIG (reference sequence). The CDR3 loop spans 14 amino acids. CDR3 in amino acids: CASLPAGIGYGYTF. As DNA, the CDR3 is TGTGCCTCCCTCCCGGCGGGTATAGGCTATGGCTACACCTTC.

This clone has a handful of counts. The chain combines TRBV2 with TRBJ1-1, with D perhaps matching TRBD1 (5 bases). The CDR3 runs to 12 residues. The V gene's germline CDR1 is SNHLY and CDR2 FYNNEI. V was trimmed by 3 bases and J by 6 bases, leaving 8 bases between them. In nucleotides, the CDR3 is TGTGCCAGCAGTGATGGGGGGGCTGAAGCTTTCTTT. Residues: CASSDGGAEAFF.